The 26 T cell receptor beta chains given below trace back to one sample, sequenced in a study of post-analysis software for immune sequencing data. Regarding the study as a whole: Included in a set of about five TRBV segments more frequent in patients than controls were TRBV5-6, TRBV5-1 and TRBV20-1.

The antigens of these receptors remain unknown. Sequencing libraries made from TCR beta cDNA carried unique molecular identifiers. TCRdb reprocessed the PCR reads with MiXCR, giving one entry per CDR3 protein. The top ten clones hold approximately 7.1% of a sample with about 430,000 distinct CDR3 sequences, approximately 42% of them seen once. Material for sequencing was blood. These receptors were obtained from a girl aged 2 to 10 with multiple sclerosis.

J is TRBJ2-1 and V is TRBV28, with D possibly TRBD1 on 6 matching bases. Per germline, CDR1 MDHEN and CDR2 SYDVKM. V was clipped by 6 bases and J by 7 bases, with 16 bases between them. The CDR3 loop spans 14 amino acids. DNA of the CDR3: TGTGCCAGCAGCACAGGGTCGGGGCCAAATGAGCAGTTCTTC. It yields the protein CASSTGSGPNEQFF.

This clonotype turned up a few times. The chain's CDR3 is CASSARLAGAPYNEQFF. CDR3 DNA sequence: TGTGCCAGCAGCGCACGACTAGCGGGAGCCCCCTACAATGAGCAGTTCTTC. V gene TRBV9 combines with J gene TRBJ2-1; 12 positions agree with TRBD2. Germline V gene sequence: CDR1 SGDLS, CDR2 YYNGEE. V dropped 3 bases and J dropped 2; count of bases not matched to a gene: 6. CDR3 length: 17 residues. Full variable domain (remainder filled in from reference TRBV9 and TRBJ2-1): DSGVTQTPKHLITATGQRVTLRCSPRSGDLSVYWYQQSLDQGLQFLIQYYNGEERAKGNILERFSAQQFPDLHSELNLSSLELGDSALYFCASSARLAGAPYNEQFFGPGTRLTVL.

V and J are TRBV28 and TRBJ1-1, with a possible D match to TRBD1 (6 bases). Deletions cut 5 bases from V and 0 bases from J, with 22 bases between. Looked up from germline, CDR1 is MDHEN and CDR2 is SYDVKM. CDR3 length: 18 amino acids. CDR3 bases: TGTGCCAGCAGTCCCTTCGATACAGGGTATCCCTTGAACACTGAAGCTTTCTTT. It encodes CASSPFDTGYPLNTEAFF.

This clonotype was observed a handful of times. The V and J genes are TRBV28 and TRBJ2-7, with 11 bases that match TRBD2. The germline V gene encodes CDR1 MDHEN and CDR2 SYDVKM. J lost 6 bases, V lost 5 bases, and 6 bases had no gene match. The CDR3 runs to 14 residues. The CDR3 region is CASSPLAGAGEQYF. The CDR3 DNA reads TGTGCCAGCAGTCCACTAGCGGGAGCCGGCGAGCAGTACTTC.

This clonotype turned up a few times. This chain links TRBV5-1 with TRBJ1-4; D gene unclear. Trimming pared 5 bases from V and 5 bases from J, leaving 13 bases between. The CDR3 loop spans 14 amino acids. Germline assignment: CDR1 SGHRS and CDR2 YFSETQ. As DNA, the CDR3 is TGCGCCAGCAGGGACGACGGATGGAATGAAAAACTGTTTTTT. Translated: CASRDDGWNEKLFF.

This clonotype was detected a few times. The chain has TRBV7-9 and TRBJ2-5; tentative D call: TRBD2 (5 bases). The DNA end favors TRBJ2-7, so the J call may be wrong. Looked up from germline, CDR1 is SEHNR and CDR2 is FQNEAQ (reference sequence). The CDR3 is 13 amino acids. The CDR3 coding sequence is TGTGCCAGCAGCCCAATGGCTCGGGGCGAGCAGTACTTC. Its translation is CASSPMARGEQYF.

The V gene is TRBV6-2 or TRBV6-3, the J gene TRBJ2-1, with 9 positions matching TRBD2. V lost 2 bases to trimming and J lost 9 bases; unmatched junction nucleotides: 17. In germline, CDR1 is MNHEY, CDR2 SVGEGT. This CDR3 is built from 18 residues. The CDR3, as DNA: TGTGCCAGCAGTTACCCGACCTTTGTAGCGGGAGCCCGGGGTGAGCAGTTCTTC. This translates into CASSYPTFVAGARGEQFF.

This chain joins TRBV20-1 and TRBJ2-1, with TRBD2 identical over 9 bases. Germline values: CDR1 DFQATT, CDR2 SNEGSKA (reference sequence). The CDR3 contains 13 residues. V dropped 4 bases and J dropped 9; count of bases not matched to a gene: 7. CDR3 loop: CSAMGLAGLEQFF. The CDR3 bases are TGCAGTGCTATGGGGCTAGCGGGGCTTGAGCAGTTCTTC.

This clonotype occurred a few times. The V gene is TRBV4-3, the J gene TRBJ1-2, with 7 bases identical to TRBD1. Germline V CDR1 and CDR2: LGHNA, YSLEER. The CDR3 length is 14 residues. V shed 4 bases, J shed 6 bases, and the junction held 8 bases outside the gene matches. Here the CDR3 DNA reads TGCGCCAGCAGCCTTCGACAGGGAAGGAATGGCTACACCTTC. Translation: CASSLRQGRNGYTF.

CDR3 coding DNA: TGTGCCAGCAACCCGGGGGGGGGCCAGGACTACGAGCAGTACTTC. It encodes CASNPGGGQDYEQYF. The rearrangement joins TRBV28 to TRBJ2-7; 8 bases agree with TRBD2. Looked up from germline, CDR1 is MDHEN and CDR2 is SYDVKM. The CDR3 spans 15 residues. The V gene end was trimmed by 7 bases and the J gene end by 3 bases; junction bases not matched to a gene: 11.

This clonotype was counted between two and nine times. The CDR3 DNA follows: TGCAGCGTCCGAGTCACGACCGACAGGGAAGAGACCCAGTACTTC. It yields the protein CSVRVTTDREETQYF. The gene calls are TRBV29-1 and TRBJ2-5; TRBD1 matches at 7 bases. The CDR3 is 15 amino acids. The junction had 13 bases not matched to a gene; V was cut back by 6 bases and J by 3 bases. The germline V gene has CDR1 SQVTM and CDR2 ANQGSEA. Full variable domain (rest looked up from reference TRBV29-1 and TRBJ2-5): SAVISQKPSRDICQRGTSLTIQCQVDSQVTMMFWYRQQPGQSLTLIATANQGSEATYESGFVIDKFPISRPNLTFSTLTVSNMSPEDSSIYLCSVRVTTDREETQYFGPGTRLLVL.

V is TRBV6-5 and J is TRBJ2-7; D not certain. This CDR3 spans 13 amino acids. Trimming left V 7 bases short and J 6 bases short, with 16 bases between. Germline CDR1 MNHEY, CDR2 SVGAGI. The CDR3 DNA sequence: TGTGCCAGCAAACGGTTACTCAGTACCGAGCAGTACTTC. It yields the protein CASKRLLSTEQYF.

This chain uses TRBV29-1 with TRBJ2-7; D is undetermined. Trimming took 2 bases from V and 0 from J, leaving 8 bases between them. The germline V gene has CDR1 SQVTM and CDR2 ANQGSEA. The CDR3 sequence is 13 residues long. CDR3 DNA: TGCAGCGTTGAAATTGCCATCTCCTACGAGCAGTACTTC. Translation gives CSVEIAISYEQYF.

Only a few counts were recorded for this clonotype. V and J are TRBV6-6 and TRBJ1-6; maybe TRBD1 (5 bases). The germline CDR1 and CDR2 sequences are MNHNY and SVGAGI (reference sequence). This CDR3 is built from 13 residues. V shed 5 bases and J shed 8 bases, with 10 bases lying between them. Here the CDR3 reads CASSRRDYSPLHF. The CDR3 coding sequence is TGTGCCAGCAGTCGACGGGACTATTCACCCCTCCACTTT.

This clonotype was seen a handful of times. The CDR3 region is CASSPRQNPYNEQFF. In DNA, the CDR3 is TGTGCCAGCAGCCCGAGACAGAACCCCTACAATGAGCAGTTCTTC. The V call is TRBV3-1, the J call TRBJ2-1, with a weak D call TRBD1 (5 bases). CDR1 is LGHDT and CDR2 is YNNKEL in the germline V gene (reference sequence). The CDR3 spans 15 residues. The V end lost 4 bases, the J end lost 2 bases, and 12 bases lay between the germline ends.

V gene TRBV5-1 combines with J gene TRBJ2-3, with 7 bases lining up with TRBD2. This CDR3 is 16 amino acids long. From germline, CDR1 is SGHRS and CDR2 YFSETQ. The trim removed 4 bases at V and 3 bases at J, leaving 11 bases unmatched. CDR3: CASSRLSGVSTDTQYF. The CDR3 nucleotides are TGCGCCAGCAGCCGTCTCAGCGGGGTGTCGACAGATACGCAGTATTTT.

This rearrangement joins TRBV20-1 to TRBJ2-5; D not certain. V was pared by 3 bases and J by 6 bases, with 5 bases between. There are 10 residues in the CDR3. Germline CDR1 and CDR2: DFQATT and SNEGSKA (reference sequence). CDR3 residues: CSASYQTQYF. For the CDR3, the DNA is TGCAGTGCTAGTTACCAGACCCAGTACTTC.

The chain recombines TRBV20-1 with TRBJ1-2; maybe TRBD1 (6 bases). Trimming pared 3 bases from V and 6 bases from J, leaving 8 bases between. Germline loops: CDR1 DFQATT, CDR2 SNEGSKA (reference sequence). This CDR3 is 11 amino acids long. For the CDR3, the DNA is TGCAGTGCTAGTCCAGGGGATGGCTACACCTTC. The encoded protein is CSASPGDGYTF.

The rearrangement links TRBV6-5 to TRBJ2-1; 12 bases agree with TRBD2. The CDR3 totals 17 residues. V lost 2 bases and J lost 5; bases outside the gene matches: 7. Looked up from germline, CDR1 is MNHEY and CDR2 is SVGAGI. The CDR3 bases are TGTGCCAGCAGTTACACCGGACTAGCGGGGCACAACAATGAGCAGTTCTTC. It codes for CASSYTGLAGHNNEQFF.

The chain carries TRBV7-6 and TRBJ2-7, with D perhaps assigned TRBD1 or TRBD2 (5 bases each). This CDR3 contains 17 residues. Germline assignment: CDR1 SGHVS and CDR2 FNYEAQ. V lost 4 bases and J 0 bases, leaving 19 bases between the germline ends. CDR3 residues: CASSSTSGRFSSYEQYF. The CDR3 DNA follows: TGTGCCAGCAGCTCTACATCGGGGCGGTTTAGCTCCTACGAGCAGTACTTC.

The rearrangement joins TRBV27 to TRBJ1-4; 7 nucleotides agree with TRBD1. CDR3 size: 19 residues. Trimming took 3 bases from V and 0 from J; bases not matched to a gene: 13. Germline V gene sequence: CDR1 MNHEY, CDR2 SMNVEV (reference sequence). This chain's CDR3 is CASSLSGTAASSTNEKLFF. The CDR3 DNA reads TGTGCCAGCAGTTTGTCTGGGACAGCCGCCTCGTCAACTAATGAAAAACTGTTTTTT. The variable domain in full, completed from reference TRBV27 and TRBJ1-4, reads EAQVTQNPRYLITVTGKKLTVTCSQNMNHEYMSWYRQDPGLGLRQIYYSMNVEVTDKGDVPEGYKVSRKEKRNFPLILESPSPNQTSLYFCASSLSGTAASSTNEKLFFGSGTQLSVL.

There are a few counts of this clonotype. This chain links TRBV4-1 with TRBJ2-1, with 8 nucleotides matching TRBD2. Trimming removed 4 bases from V and 6 bases from J; junction bases left unmatched: 8. The V gene's germline CDR1 is MGHRA and CDR2 YSYEKL. CDR3 size: 15 residues. The CDR3 DNA follows: TGCGCCAGCAGCCTACCGCAGCGGGGGTTCAATGAGCAGTTCTTC. Translated: CASSLPQRGFNEQFF.

This clonotype was picked up a small number of times. V gene TRBV6-5 combines with J gene TRBJ2-1; 9 bases map to TRBD2. The J call may be mistaken, given a closer DNA end match to TRBJ2-7. CDR1 is MNHEY and CDR2 is SVGAGI in the germline V gene. The CDR3 contains 17 residues. The CDR3 bases are TGTGCCAGCAGTTATGGTCTAGCGGGGAGCTCCTACAATGAGCAGTACTTC. It yields the protein CASSYGLAGSSYNEQYF.

This sequence joins TRBV4-1 and TRBJ2-3; D remains ambiguous. The V end was cut by 2 bases, the J end by 4 bases, with 22 bases between. Germline V gene lookup returns CDR1 MGHRA and CDR2 YSYEKL. The CDR3 extends over 18 amino acids. The chain's CDR3 is CASSQPTGPVGLPDTQYF. CDR3 nucleotides: TGCGCCAGCAGCCAACCAACCGGCCCAGTGGGGTTGCCAGATACGCAGTATTTT.

The chain carries TRBV28 and TRBJ2-7; 8 positions agree with TRBD1. Germline CDR1 and CDR2: MDHEN and SYDVKM. The CDR3 sequence is 11 residues long. Here the CDR3 DNA reads TGTGCGGTGACAGGGGACTACGAGCAGTACTTC. It yields the protein CAVTGDYEQYF.

To note about this clonotype: One end of the junction does not line up with germline, which may come from a read error. This chain joins TRBV20-1 and TRBJ2-6; D is possibly TRBD1 or TRBD2 (5 bases each). This CDR3 spans 20 amino acids. Germline V gene sequence: CDR1 DFQATT, CDR2 SNEGSKA (reference sequence). Here the CDR3 reads CSASERQPWETSSGANVRTF. In DNA, the CDR3 is TGCAGTGCTAGCGAGAGACAGCCCTGGGAGACCAGCTCTGGGGCCAACGTCCGGACTTTC.